This T cell receptor beta chain was sequenced in a study of blood T cell repertoires in COVID-19. Original processing methods: Reference gene primer amplification yielded estimated nucleated cell counts. The data were produced by immunoSEQ multiplex PCR, yet TCRdb's version contains in-frame clones alone and is incomplete. The V and J calls and the clone size are those of that table, but D and trimming were determined from the DNA. The sample gives some 200,000 clones, nearly 90% of which show up once; about 22% is in the top ten. The CDR3 is 16 residues long. V was clipped by 0 bases and J by 0 bases, with 11 bases between them. CDR1 and CDR2 (germline): SGHKS, YYEKEE (reference sequence).

V and J are TRBV5-5 and TRBJ2-3; TRBD2 is a possible D gene (6 bases). Sequencing used peripheral blood. The TCR was taken from a man in his sixties with active or convalescent COVID-19. This CDR3 reads CASSLGDLYSTDTQYF. The CDR3 DNA is TGTGCCAGCAGCTTGGGGGACTTATATAGCACAGATACGCAGTATTTT.